One sample yielded the 7 T cell receptor beta chains listed below, sequenced in a study of blood T cell repertoires in COVID-19. The table came from immunoSEQ multiplex PCR; TCRdb's copy has only in-frame clones and leaves some out. The sample has around 30,000 clones; under 95% are singletons. The specimen sequenced was peripheral blood. The receptors were gathered from a man aged 45 to 65 with active COVID-19.

The CDR3 coding sequence is TGCGCCAGCAGTCCCCTGCGAGGGACAGGGTCGGCTTTCTATGGCTACACCTTC. This gives the protein CASSPLRGTGSAFYGYTF. This chain joins TRBV10-1 and TRBJ1-2; TRBD1 matches at 9 bases. V shed 5 bases and J 4 bases; nucleotides not matched to a gene: 17. The CDR3 extends over 18 amino acids. Germline assignment: CDR1 WNHNN and CDR2 SYGVQD (reference sequence).

V usage is TRBV18 and J usage is TRBJ1-6, with 7 nucleotides matching TRBD1. The CDR3 consists of 15 residues. Germline V gene sequence: CDR1 KGHSH, CDR2 LQKENI. With V trimmed by 4 bases and J by 7 bases, 7 bases remained unmatched. CDR3 bases: TGTGCCAGCTCACGACAGGGATCGGGCAATTCACCCCTCCACTTT. Translated: CASSRQGSGNSPLHF.

The chain carries TRBV7-6 and TRBJ2-3; maybe TRBD2 (6 bases). Germline V CDR1 and CDR2: SGHVS, FNYEAQ. The CDR3 spans 16 residues. With 5 bases removed from V and 1 base from J, the gap between germline ends came to 16 bases. CDR3: CASSVTLAGGTDTQYF. CDR3 bases: TGTGCCAGCAGCGTGACACTAGCAGGTGGCACAGATACGCAGTATTTT. Full variable domain (remainder filled in from reference TRBV7-6 and TRBJ2-3): GAGVSQSPRYKVTKRGQDVALRCDPISGHVSLYWYRQALGQGPEFLTYFNYEAQQDKSGLPNDRFSAERPEGSISTLTIQRTEQRDSAMYRCASSVTLAGGTDTQYFGPGTRLTVL.

The chain uses TRBV20-1 and TRBJ2-3; D unclear. There are 11 residues in the CDR3. CDR1 and CDR2 (germline): DFQATT, SNEGSKA (reference sequence). Trimming took off 4 bases at V and 5 bases at J, with 7 bases between the two ends. The CDR3 is CSATPRDTQYF. DNA for the CDR3: TGCAGTGCTACCCCGCGAGATACGCAGTATTTT.

The chain is built from TRBV27 and TRBJ1-2; D unresolved. The germline V gene has CDR1 MNHEY and CDR2 SMNVEV (reference sequence). Deletions cut 7 bases from V and 1 base from J, with 10 bases between. This CDR3 is built from 13 residues. The CDR3 spells CASKVGVNYGYTF. The CDR3 DNA is TGTGCCAGCAAAGTCGGGGTTAACTATGGCTACACCTTC.

This chain uses TRBV7-2 with TRBJ1-2, with D possibly being TRBD1 (5 bases). Per germline, CDR1 SGHTA and CDR2 FQGNSA. This CDR3 spans 13 amino acids. Trimming took 2 bases from V and 3 from J, leaving 7 bases between them. The CDR3 nucleotides are TGTGCCAGCAGCTTACAACAGGACTATGGCTACACCTTC. This translates into CASSLQQDYGYTF.

The chain joins TRBV19 to TRBJ2-6; D might be TRBD1 (5 bases). The germline V gene has CDR1 LNHDA and CDR2 SQIVND (reference sequence). This CDR3 has 16 residues. Trimming removed 7 bases at V and 0 bases at J, with 13 bases between. The CDR3, as DNA: TGTGCCAGTACCCTGACAGCTATCTCTGGGGCCAACGTCCTGACTTTC. Amino acids: CASTLTAISGANVLTF.